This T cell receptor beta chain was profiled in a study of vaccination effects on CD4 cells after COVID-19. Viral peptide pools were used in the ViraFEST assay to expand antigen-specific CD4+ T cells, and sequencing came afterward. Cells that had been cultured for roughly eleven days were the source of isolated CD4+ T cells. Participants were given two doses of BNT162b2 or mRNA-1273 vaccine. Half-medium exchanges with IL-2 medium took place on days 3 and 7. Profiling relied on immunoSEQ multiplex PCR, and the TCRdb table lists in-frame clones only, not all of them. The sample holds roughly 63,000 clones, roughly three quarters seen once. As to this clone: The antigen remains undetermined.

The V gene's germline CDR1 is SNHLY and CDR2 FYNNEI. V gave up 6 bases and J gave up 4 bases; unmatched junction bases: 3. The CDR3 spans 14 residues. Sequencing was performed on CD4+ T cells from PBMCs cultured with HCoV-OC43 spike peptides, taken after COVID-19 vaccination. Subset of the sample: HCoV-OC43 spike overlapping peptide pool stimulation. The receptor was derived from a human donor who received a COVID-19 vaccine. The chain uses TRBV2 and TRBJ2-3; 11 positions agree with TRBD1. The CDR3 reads CASRDRGHADTQYF. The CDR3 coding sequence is TGTGCCAGCAGGGACAGGGGGCATGCAGATACGCAGTATTTT.